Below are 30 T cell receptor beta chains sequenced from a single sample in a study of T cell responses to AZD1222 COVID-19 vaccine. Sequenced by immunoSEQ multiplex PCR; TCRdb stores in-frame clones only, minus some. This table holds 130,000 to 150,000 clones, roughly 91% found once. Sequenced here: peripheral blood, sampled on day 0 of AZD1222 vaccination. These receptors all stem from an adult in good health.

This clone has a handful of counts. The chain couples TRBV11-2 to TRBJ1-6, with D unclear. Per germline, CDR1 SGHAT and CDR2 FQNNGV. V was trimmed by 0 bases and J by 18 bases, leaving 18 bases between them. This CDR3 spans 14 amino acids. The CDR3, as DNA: TGTGCCAGCAGCTTAGAATCGGTAGGCCCAACCGCCCACTTT. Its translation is CASSLESVGPTAHF.

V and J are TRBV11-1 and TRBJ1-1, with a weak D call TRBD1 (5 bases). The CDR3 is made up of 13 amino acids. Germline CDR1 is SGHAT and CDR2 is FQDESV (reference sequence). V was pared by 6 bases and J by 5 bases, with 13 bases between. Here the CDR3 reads CASSYDSTTEAFF. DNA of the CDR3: TGTGCCAGCAGTTACGACAGTACAACTGAAGCTTTCTTT.

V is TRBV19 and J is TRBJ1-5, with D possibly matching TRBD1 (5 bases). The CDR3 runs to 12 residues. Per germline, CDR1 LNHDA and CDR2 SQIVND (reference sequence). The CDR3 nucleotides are TGTGGCTCAGGGAGAGACAATCAGCCCCAGCATTTT. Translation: CGSGRDNQPQHF.

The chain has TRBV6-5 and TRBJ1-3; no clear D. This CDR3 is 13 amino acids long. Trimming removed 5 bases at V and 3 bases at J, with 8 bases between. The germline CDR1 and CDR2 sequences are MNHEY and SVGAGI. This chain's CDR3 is CASSSGVGNTIYF. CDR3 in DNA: TGTGCCAGCAGTAGCGGGGTTGGAAACACCATATATTTT.

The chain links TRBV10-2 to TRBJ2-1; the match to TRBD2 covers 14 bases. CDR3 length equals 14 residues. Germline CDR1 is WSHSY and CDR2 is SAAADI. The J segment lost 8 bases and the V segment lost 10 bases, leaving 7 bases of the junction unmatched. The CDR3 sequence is CATRGTSGSDEQFF. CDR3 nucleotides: TGCGCCACCAGGGGGACTAGCGGGAGCGATGAGCAGTTCTTC.

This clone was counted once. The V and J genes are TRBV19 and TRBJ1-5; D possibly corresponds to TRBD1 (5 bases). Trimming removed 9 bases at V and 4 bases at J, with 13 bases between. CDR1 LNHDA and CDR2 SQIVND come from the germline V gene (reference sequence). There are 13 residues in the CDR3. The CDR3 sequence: CASGALGNQPQHF. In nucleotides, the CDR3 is TGTGCCAGCGGGGCCCTCGGGAATCAGCCCCAGCATTTT. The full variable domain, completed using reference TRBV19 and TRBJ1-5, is DGGITQSPKYLFRKEGQNVTLSCEQNLNHDAMYWYRQDPGQGLRLIYYSQIVNDFQKGDIAEGYSVSREKKESFPLTVTSAQKNPTAFYLCASGALGNQPQHFGDGTRLSIL.

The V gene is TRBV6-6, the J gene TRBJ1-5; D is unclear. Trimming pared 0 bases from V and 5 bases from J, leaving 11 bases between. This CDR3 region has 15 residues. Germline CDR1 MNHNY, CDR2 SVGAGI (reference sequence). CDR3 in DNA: TGTGCCAGCAGTTACTCCATGGGCTTCCATCAGCCCCAGCATTTT. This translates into CASSYSMGFHQPQHF.

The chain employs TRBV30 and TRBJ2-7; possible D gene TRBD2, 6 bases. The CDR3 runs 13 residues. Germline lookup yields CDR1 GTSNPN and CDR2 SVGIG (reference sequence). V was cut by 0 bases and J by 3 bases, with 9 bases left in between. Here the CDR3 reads CAWSVGLSYEQYF. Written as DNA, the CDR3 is TGTGCCTGGAGTGTTGGACTAAGCTACGAGCAGTACTTC.

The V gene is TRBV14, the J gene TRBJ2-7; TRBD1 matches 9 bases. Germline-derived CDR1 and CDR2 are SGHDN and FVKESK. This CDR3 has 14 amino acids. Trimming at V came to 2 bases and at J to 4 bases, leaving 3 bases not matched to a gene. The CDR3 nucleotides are TGTGCCAGCAGCCAAAGGACAGGGGTTTACGAGCAGTACTTC. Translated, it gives CASSQRTGVYEQYF. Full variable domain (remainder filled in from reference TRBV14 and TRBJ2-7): EAGVTQFPSHSVIEKGQTVTLRCDPISGHDNLYWYRRVMGKEIKFLLHFVKESKQDESGMPNNRFLAERTGGTYSTLKVQPAELEDSGVYFCASSQRTGVYEQYFGPGTRLTVT.

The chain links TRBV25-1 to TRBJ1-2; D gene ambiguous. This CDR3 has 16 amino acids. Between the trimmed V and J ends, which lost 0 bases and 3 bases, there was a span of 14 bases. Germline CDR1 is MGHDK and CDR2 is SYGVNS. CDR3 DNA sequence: TGTGCCAGCAGTGAATATGGTGGGCCAGGAGACTATGGCTACACCTTC. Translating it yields CASSEYGGPGDYGYTF.

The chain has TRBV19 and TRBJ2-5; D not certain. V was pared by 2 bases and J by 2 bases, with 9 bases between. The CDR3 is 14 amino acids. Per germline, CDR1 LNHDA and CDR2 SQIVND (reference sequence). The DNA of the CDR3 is TGTGCCAGTAGTATAAAAACGTATCAAGAGACCCAGTACTTC. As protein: CASSIKTYQETQYF.

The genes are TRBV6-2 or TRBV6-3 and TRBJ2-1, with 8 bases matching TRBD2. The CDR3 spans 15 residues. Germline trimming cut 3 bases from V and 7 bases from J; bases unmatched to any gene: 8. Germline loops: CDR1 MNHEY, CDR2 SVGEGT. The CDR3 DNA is TGTGCCAGCAGTTATAGACGGGGGGGCATGAATGAGCAGTTCTTC. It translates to CASSYRRGGMNEQFF.

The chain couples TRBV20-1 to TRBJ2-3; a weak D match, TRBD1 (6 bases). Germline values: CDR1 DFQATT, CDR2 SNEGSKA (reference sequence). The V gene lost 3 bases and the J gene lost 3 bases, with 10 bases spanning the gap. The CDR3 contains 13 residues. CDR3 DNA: TGCAGTGCTAGTAGTCAGGGGACAGATACGCAGTATTTT. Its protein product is CSASSQGTDTQYF.

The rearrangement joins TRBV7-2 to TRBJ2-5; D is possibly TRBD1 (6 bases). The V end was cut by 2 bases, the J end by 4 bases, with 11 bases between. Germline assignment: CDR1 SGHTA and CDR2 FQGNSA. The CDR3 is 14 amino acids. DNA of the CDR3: TGTGCCAGCAGCTTATCCCAGGGGCGAGAGACCCAGTACTTC. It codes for CASSLSQGRETQYF.

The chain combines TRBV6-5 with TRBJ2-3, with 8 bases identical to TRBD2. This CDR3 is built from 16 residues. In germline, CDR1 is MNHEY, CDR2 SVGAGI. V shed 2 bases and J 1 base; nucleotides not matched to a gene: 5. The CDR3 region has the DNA TGTGCCAGCAGTTACGGTGCGGGGGGTCGCACAGATACGCAGTATTTT. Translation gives CASSYGAGGRTDTQYF.

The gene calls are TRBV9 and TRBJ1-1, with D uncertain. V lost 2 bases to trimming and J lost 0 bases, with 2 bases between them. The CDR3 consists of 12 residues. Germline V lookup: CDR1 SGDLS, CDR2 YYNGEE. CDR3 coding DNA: TGTGCCAGCAGCGTTATGAACACTGAAGCTTTCTTT. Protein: CASSVMNTEAFF.

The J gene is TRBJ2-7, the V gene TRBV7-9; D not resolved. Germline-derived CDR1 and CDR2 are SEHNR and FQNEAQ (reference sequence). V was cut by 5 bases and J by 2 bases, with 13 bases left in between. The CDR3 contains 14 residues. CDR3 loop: CASSPPTGPYEQYF. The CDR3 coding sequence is TGTGCCAGCAGCCCCCCCACCGGACCCTACGAGCAGTACTTC.

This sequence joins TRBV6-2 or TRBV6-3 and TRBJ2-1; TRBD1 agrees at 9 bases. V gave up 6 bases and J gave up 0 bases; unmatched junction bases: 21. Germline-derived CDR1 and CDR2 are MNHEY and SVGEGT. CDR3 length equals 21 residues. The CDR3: CASSERSRTGEWSSSYNEQFF. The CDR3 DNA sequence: TGTGCCAGCAGCGAGAGGAGTAGGACAGGGGAGTGGTCCAGCTCCTACAATGAGCAGTTCTTC.

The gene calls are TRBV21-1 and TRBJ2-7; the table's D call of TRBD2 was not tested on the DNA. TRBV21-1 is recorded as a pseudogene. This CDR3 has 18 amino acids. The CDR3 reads CASSPGGTSGPDSYEQYF. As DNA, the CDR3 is TGTGCCAGCAGCCCGGGGGGGACTAGCGGGCCGGACTCCTACGAGCAGTACTTC.

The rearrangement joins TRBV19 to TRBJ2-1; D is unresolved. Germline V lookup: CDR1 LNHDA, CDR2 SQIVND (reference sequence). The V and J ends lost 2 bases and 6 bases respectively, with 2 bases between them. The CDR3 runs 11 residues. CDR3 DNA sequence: TGTGCCAGTAGTATATTCAATGAGCAGTTCTTC. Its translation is CASSIFNEQFF.

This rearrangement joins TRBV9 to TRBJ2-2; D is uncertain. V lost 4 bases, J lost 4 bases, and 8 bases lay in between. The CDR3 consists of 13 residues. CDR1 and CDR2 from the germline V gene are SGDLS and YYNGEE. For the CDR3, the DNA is TGTGCCAGCAGCCCTCCGGGCACCGGGGAGCTGTTTTTT. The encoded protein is CASSPPGTGELFF.

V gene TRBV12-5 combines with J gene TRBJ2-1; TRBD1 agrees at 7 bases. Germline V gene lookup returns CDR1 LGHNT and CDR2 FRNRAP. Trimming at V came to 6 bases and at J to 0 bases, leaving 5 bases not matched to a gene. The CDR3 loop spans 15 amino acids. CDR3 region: CASGIDRASYNEQFF. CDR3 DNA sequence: TGTGCTAGTGGCATCGACAGGGCCTCCTACAATGAGCAGTTCTTC. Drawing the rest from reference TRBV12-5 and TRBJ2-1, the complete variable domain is DARVTQTPRHKVTEMGQEVTMRCQPILGHNTVFWYRQTMMQGLELLAYFRNRAPLDDSGMPKDRFSAEMPDATLATLKIQPSEPRDSAVYFCASGIDRASYNEQFFGPGTRLTVL.

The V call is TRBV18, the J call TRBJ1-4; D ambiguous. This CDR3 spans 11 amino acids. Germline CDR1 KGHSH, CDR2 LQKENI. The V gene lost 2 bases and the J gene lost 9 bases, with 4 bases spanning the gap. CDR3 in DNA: TGTGCCAGCTCACCAAACCAAAAACTGTTTTTT. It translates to CASSPNQKLFF.

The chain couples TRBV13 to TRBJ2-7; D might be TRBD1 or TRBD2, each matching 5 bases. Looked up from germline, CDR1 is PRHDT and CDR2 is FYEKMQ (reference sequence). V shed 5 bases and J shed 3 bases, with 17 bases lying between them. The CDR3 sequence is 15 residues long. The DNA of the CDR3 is TGTGCCAGCAGCGCCGGGACCGGAGAGCGCTACGAGCAGTACTTC. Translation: CASSAGTGERYEQYF.

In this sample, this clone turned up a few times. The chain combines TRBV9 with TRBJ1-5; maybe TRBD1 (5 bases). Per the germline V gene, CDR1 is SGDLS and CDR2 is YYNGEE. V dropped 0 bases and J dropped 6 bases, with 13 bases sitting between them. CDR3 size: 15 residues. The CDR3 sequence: CASSVGAGLSQPQHF. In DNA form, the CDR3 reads TGTGCCAGCAGCGTAGGGGCAGGGCTCTCTCAGCCCCAGCATTTT.

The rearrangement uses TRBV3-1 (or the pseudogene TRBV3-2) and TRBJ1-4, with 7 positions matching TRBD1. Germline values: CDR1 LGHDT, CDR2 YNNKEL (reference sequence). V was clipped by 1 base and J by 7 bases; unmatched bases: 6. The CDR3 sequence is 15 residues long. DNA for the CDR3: TGTGCCAGCAGCCAAGTCACAGGGGCTGGTGAAAAACTGTTTTTT. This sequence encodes CASSQVTGAGEKLFF.

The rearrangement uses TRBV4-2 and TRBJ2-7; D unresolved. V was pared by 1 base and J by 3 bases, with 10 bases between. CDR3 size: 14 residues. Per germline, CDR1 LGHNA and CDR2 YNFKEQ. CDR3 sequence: CASSQGVWDYEQYF. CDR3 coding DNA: TGTGCCAGCAGCCAAGGGGTGTGGGACTACGAGCAGTACTTC.

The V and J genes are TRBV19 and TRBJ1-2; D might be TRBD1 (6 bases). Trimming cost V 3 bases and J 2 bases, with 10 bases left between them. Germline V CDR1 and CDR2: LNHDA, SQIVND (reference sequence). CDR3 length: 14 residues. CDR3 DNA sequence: TGTGCCAGTAGTATGACAGGATGGAACTATGGCTACACCTTC. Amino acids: CASSMTGWNYGYTF.

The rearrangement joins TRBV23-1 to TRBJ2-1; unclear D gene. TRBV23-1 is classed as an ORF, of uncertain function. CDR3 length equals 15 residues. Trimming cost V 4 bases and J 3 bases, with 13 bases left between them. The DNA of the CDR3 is TGCGCCAGCAGTCTCCTAGTCCCCTTCTACAATGAGCAGTTCTTC. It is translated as CASSLLVPFYNEQFF.

The CDR3 loop is CASSEVSPGNTQYF. The CDR3 bases are TGTGCCAGCAGTGAAGTTTCCCCCGGCAATACGCAGTATTTT. The rearrangement uses TRBV6-1 and TRBJ2-3; D unclear. From germline, CDR1 is MNHNS and CDR2 SASEGT. The V end lost 1 base, the J end lost 7 bases, and 12 bases lay between the germline ends. CDR3 length: 14 amino acids.